This TCR beta chain appears in the sequencing data of a study of control samples from healthy donors and cancer patients (TCRdb year 2020). The CDR3 spans 14 residues, from the cysteine through the phenylalanine. The kept DNA is CDR3 alone, 42 bases in frame from the first base. CDR1 and CDR2 (MDHEN, SYDVKM) derive from the germline V gene. The junction carries 12 bases between V and J, which are trimmed by 10 bases and 0 bases respectively. About this clone itself: The antigen this receptor binds is unknown. No quality values exist for individual bases; no much larger clone is one base distant.

The method was the immunoSEQ multiplex PCR assay. Imported from immuneACCESS, the table was reduced by TCRdb to in-frame sequences with V and J called. These copies leave out some clones; in studies compared against another copy, an unresolved V gene accounts for under half, and the cause of the remainder is not known. The sample table shows about 150,000 clones, and 80% to 95% are seen once. 5.8% of the sample comes from the top ten. Sequenced sample: blood. This chain is built from TRBV28 and TRBJ2-2, with a weak D call of TRBD2 (6 bases match). This TCR came from a man between 18 and 35 years old in good health. The DNA is as follows: TGTGCCACCTGGGGGGTCGCGAACACCGGGGAGCTGTTTTTT. The encoded protein is CATWGVANTGELFF.